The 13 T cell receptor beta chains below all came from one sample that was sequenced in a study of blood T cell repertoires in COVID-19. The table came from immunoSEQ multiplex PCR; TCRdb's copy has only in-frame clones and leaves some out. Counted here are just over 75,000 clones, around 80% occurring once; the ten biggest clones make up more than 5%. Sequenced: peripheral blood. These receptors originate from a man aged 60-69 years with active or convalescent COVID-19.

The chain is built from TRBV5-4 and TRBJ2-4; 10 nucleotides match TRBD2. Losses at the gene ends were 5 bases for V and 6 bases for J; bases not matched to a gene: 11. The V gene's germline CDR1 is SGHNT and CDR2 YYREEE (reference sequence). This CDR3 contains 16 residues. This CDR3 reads CASSPSGGALGNIQYF. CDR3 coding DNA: TGTGCCAGCAGTCCTAGCGGGGGAGCCCTGGGAAACATTCAGTACTTC.

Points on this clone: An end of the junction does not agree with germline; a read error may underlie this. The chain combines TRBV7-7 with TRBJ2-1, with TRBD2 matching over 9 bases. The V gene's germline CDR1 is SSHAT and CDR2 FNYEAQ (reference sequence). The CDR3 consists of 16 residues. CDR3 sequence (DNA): TGTGCTAGCAGCGTACAGGAGGCGGGGGGGCAGAATGAGCAGTTCTTC. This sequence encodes CASSVQEAGGQNEQFF. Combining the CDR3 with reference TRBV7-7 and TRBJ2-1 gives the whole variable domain GAGVSQSPRYKVTKRGQDVTLRCDPISSHATLYWYQQALGQGPEFLTYFNYEAQPDKSGLPSDRFSAERPEGSISTLTIQRTEQRDSAMYRCASSVQEAGGQNEQFFGPGTRLTVL.

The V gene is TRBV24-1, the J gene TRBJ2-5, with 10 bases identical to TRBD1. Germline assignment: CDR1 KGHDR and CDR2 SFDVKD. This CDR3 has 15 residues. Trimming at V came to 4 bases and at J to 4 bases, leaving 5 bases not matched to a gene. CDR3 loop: CATSETGTGAETQYF. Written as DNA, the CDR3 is TGTGCCACCAGTGAGACCGGGACAGGGGCAGAGACCCAGTACTTC.

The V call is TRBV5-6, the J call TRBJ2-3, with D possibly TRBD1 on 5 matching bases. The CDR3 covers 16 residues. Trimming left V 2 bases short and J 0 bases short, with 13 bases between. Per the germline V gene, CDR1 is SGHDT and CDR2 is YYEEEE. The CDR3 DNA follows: TGTGCCAGCAGCTTCCTCGGCGGACAAAGCACAGATACGCAGTATTTT. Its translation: CASSFLGGQSTDTQYF.

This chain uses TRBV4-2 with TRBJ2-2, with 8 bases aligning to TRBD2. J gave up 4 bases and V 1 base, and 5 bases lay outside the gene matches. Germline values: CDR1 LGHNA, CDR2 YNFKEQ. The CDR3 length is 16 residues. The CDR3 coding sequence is TGTGCCAGCAGCCAAGCTTCCAGCGGGGGCACCGGGGAGCTGTTTTTT. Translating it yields CASSQASSGGTGELFF.

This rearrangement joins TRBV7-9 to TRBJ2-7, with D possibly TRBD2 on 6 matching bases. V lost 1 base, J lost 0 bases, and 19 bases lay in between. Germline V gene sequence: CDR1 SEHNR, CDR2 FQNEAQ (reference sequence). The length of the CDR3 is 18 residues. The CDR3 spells CASSLGPRGGLDSYEQYF. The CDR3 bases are TGTGCCAGCAGCTTAGGGCCCCGGGGAGGCTTGGACTCCTACGAGCAGTACTTC.

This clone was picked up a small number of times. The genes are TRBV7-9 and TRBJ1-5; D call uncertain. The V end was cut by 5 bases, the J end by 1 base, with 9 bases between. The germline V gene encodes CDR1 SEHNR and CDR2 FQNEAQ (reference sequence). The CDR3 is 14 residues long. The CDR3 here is CASSAERSNQPQHF. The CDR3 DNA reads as TGTGCCAGCAGCGCTGAGAGGAGCAATCAGCCCCAGCATTTT.

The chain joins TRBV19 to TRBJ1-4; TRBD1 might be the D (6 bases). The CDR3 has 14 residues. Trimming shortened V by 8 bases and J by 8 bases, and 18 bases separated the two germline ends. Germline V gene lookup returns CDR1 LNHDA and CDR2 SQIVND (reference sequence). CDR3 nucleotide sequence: TGTGCCAGTGGGCCGACAGGCCGCAAAGAAAAACTGTTTTTT. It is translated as CASGPTGRKEKLFF.

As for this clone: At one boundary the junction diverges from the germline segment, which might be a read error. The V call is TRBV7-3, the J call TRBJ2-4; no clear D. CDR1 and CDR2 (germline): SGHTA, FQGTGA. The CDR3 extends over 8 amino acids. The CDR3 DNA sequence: TGTGCCAGCAGCGCCCCCGGTTTC. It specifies CASSAPGF.

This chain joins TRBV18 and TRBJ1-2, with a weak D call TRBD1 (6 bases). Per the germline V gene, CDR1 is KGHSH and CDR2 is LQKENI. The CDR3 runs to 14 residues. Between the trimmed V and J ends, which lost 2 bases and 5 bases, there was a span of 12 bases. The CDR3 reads CASSPLDRVYGYTF. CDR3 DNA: TGTGCCAGCTCACCATTGGACAGAGTATATGGCTACACCTTC. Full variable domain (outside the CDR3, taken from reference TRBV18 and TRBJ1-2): NAGVMQNPRHLVRRRGQEARLRCSPMKGHSHVYWYRQLPEEGLKFMVYLQKENIIDESGMPKERFSAEFPKEGPSILRIQQVVRGDSAAYFCASSPLDRVYGYTFGSGTRLTVV.

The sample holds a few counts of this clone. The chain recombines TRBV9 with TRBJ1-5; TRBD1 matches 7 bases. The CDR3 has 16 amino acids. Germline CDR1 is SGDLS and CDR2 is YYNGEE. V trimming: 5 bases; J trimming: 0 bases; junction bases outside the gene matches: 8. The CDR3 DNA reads TGTGCCAGCAGTTTAGGGGGCCCAAATAGCAATCAGCCCCAGCATTTT. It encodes CASSLGGPNSNQPQHF.

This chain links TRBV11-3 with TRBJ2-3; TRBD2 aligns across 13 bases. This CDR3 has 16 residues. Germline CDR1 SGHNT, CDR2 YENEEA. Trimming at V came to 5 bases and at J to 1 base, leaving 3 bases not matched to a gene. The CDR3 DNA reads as TGTGCCAGCAGCCGGACTAGCGGGGGTGGCACAGATACGCAGTATTTT. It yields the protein CASSRTSGGGTDTQYF.

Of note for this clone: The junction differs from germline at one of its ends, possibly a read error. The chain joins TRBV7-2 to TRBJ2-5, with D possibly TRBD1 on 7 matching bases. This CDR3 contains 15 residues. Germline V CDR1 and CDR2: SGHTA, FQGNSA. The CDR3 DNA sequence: TGTGCCAGCACCTTAAACGGAGGGGGCCCGGAGACCCAGTACTTC. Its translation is CASTLNGGGPETQYF.